This is a list of T cell receptor beta chains from one sample in a study of T cells in Graves' hyperthyroidism and ophthalmopathy. TCRdb reprocessed the multiplex PCR reads with MiXCR, giving one entry per CDR3 protein. The data hold some 490,000 distinct CDR3 sequences, with 15% to 20% observed a single time. Sequenced sample: blood. These receptors all stem from a woman in her 30s with Graves' ophthalmopathy. The CDR3 runs from the conserved cysteine through the conserved F or W. The D gene is left open where the match is weak. Clone size is shown for a subset of rows, as once, few, many or a class of expanded clone.

>TRBJ2-3|TRBV13|.|.
TGTGCCAGCAGCCACAGATCAGATACGCAGTATTTT
CASSHRSDTQYF
>TRBJ2-5|TRBV6-1|TRBD2|few
TGTGCCAGCAGTCCGGGACTAGCGGCCGAGACCCAGTACTTC
CASSPGLAAETQYF
>TRBJ1-2|TRBV4-3|.|many
TGCGCCAGCAGCCAGTATTCAGGACAGCACTATGGCTACACCTTC
CASSQYSGQHYGYTF
>TRBJ1-5|TRBV30|.|few
TGTGCCTGGAGTGTGGGTACAGAGAATCAGCCCCAGCATTTT
CAWSVGTENQPQHF
>TRBJ2-3|TRBV11-2|.|many
TGTGCCAGCAGCTTAGCGGGGGCAGATACGCAGTATTTT
CASSLAGADTQYF
>TRBJ2-1|TRBV12-3/TRBV12-4|.|few
TGTGCCAGCAGTTTGGTAGGACCAATCAATGAGCAGTTCTTC
CASSLVGPINEQFF
>TRBJ2-2|TRBV18|.|few
TGTGCCAGCTCACCGACCCGAGGGGGAGCTCCGAACACCGGGGAGCTGTTTTTT
CASSPTRGGAPNTGELFF
>TRBJ2-3|TRBV6-4|.|.
TGTGCCAGCAGTGGCTCCAGGGGTAGCCCAGATACGCAGTATTTT
CASSGSRGSPDTQYF
>TRBJ1-2|TRBV29-1|.|many
TGCAGCGTTGAAGATTACGACAGTCACTATGGCTACACCTTC
CSVEDYDSHYGYTF
>TRBJ2-2|TRBV6-1|TRBD2|few
TGTGCCAGCAGCCCTATGGGGCTAGCGGGAGGAAAAACCGGGGAGCTGTTTTTT
CASSPMGLAGGKTGELFF
>TRBJ2-3|TRBV4-2|TRBD2|.
TGTGCCAGCAGCCAAGGTCTAGCGGGCGGCACAGATACGCAGTATTTT
CASSQGLAGGTDTQYF
>TRBJ1-1|TRBV19|.|.
TGTGCCAGTAGTATCTTCCAGGGAAGGAGTGAAGCTTTCTTT
CASSIFQGRSEAFF
>TRBJ2-1|TRBV6-2/TRBV6-3|.|few
TGTGCCAGCAGTTTGCAGGATTACAATGAGCAGTTCTTC
CASSLQDYNEQFF
>TRBJ2-1|TRBV9|TRBD2|.
TGTGCCAGCAGCGCGGGGGGACTACGCTACAATGAGCAGTTCTTC
CASSAGGLRYNEQFF
>TRBJ1-4|TRBV9|.|.
TGTGCCAGCAGCGGGGCAGGTTCGGGGAATGAAAAACTGTTTTTT
CASSGAGSGNEKLFF
>TRBJ2-3|TRBV27|.|.
TGTGCCCCGGTTCCGACAGCCCGCGGAGATACGCAGTATTTT
CAPVPTARGDTQYF
>TRBJ2-7|TRBV2|.|many
TGTGCCAGCAGAGAGTACTACGAGCAGTACTTC
CASREYYEQYF
>TRBJ1-4|TRBV6-1|.|few
TGTGCCAGCAGTATCCAGCCGGGAGAAAAACTGTTTTTT
CASSIQPGEKLFF
>TRBJ2-7|TRBV6-1|TRBD1|.
TGTGCCACCTACCCCGGGACAGGGTTTTACGAGCAGTACTTC
CATYPGTGFYEQYF
>TRBJ1-1|TRBV30|.|many
TGTGCCTGGAGTAAGGACACCGTTGAAGCTTTCTTT
CAWSKDTVEAFF
>TRBJ2-1|TRBV12-3/TRBV12-4|TRBD2|few
TGTGCCAGCAGTCCTATAGTGACTAGCGACTTGTCTGAGCAGTTCTTC
CASSPIVTSDLSEQFF
>TRBJ1-4|TRBV20-1|.|.
TGCAGTGCTAGACAGGATGAAAAACTGTTTTTT
CSARQDEKLFF
>TRBJ1-6|TRBV30|.|many
TGTGCCTGGAGGGGTAGCTCCTATAATTCACCCCTCCACTTT
CAWRGSSYNSPLHF
>TRBJ1-1|TRBV29-1|.|many
TGCAGCGTTCACAGGCAGATGAACACTGAAGCTTTCTTT
CSVHRQMNTEAFF
>TRBJ1-2|TRBV28|.|many
TGTGCCAGCAGTTTAGTAGGTTATGGCTACACCTTC
CASSLVGYGYTF
>TRBJ1-1|TRBV18|.|many
TGTGCCAGCTCGCCAGAGGGACGGCTGAACACTGAAGCTTTCTTT
CASSPEGRLNTEAFF
>TRBJ1-2|TRBV18|.|.
TGTGCCAGCTCACCAATGGAGGGGCTTGTAAATGGCTACACCTTC
CASSPMEGLVNGYTF
>TRBJ2-5|TRBV11-2|TRBD1|many
TGTGCCAGCAGCAACCTCAGGGGGCAAGAGACCCAGTACTTC
CASSNLRGQETQYF
>TRBJ1-2|TRBV6-1|.|few
TGTGCCAGCGGGGGGGTTCTGAGGGATGGCTACACCTTC
CASGGVLRDGYTF
>TRBJ1-5|TRBV28|.|.
TGTGCCAGCAGTTCGTCCGACGGGGCGGACCAGCCCCAGCATTTT
CASSSSDGADQPQHF
>TRBJ1-2|TRBV4-1|.|few
TGCGCCAGCAGCCAAGAAGACCTCGGAGGCTACACCTTC
CASSQEDLGGYTF
>TRBJ2-5|TRBV6-1|TRBD2|few
TGTGCCAGCAGTGTCTCTAGCGGGAGTAGTTTAGGGGAGACCCAGTACTTC
CASSVSSGSSLGETQYF
>TRBJ2-3|TRBV7-3|.|many
TGTGCCAGCAGCCCCCGACTCACAGATACGCAGTATTTT
CASSPRLTDTQYF
>TRBJ2-7|TRBV11-2|.|.
TGTGCCAGCAGCTTATTCCCAAGGAAAAATACCTACGAGCAGTACTTC
CASSLFPRKNTYEQYF
>TRBJ2-2|TRBV14|TRBD2|.
TGTGCCAGCAGCCATAGACTAGCGGGATCCGGGGAGCTGTTTTTT
CASSHRLAGSGELFF
>TRBJ1-6|TRBV28|.|many
TGTGCCAGCAGTTTTTCCAGGGCCAATTCACCCCTCCACTTT
CASSFSRANSPLHF
>TRBJ1-2|TRBV28|.|few
TGTGCCAGCAGTATCCAGAGCTATGGCTACACCTTC
CASSIQSYGYTF
>TRBJ2-1|TRBV20-1|TRBD2|.
TGCAGTGCCGCTAGCGGGAGAGCTACTAATGAGCAGTTCTTC
CSAASGRATNEQFF
>TRBJ2-7|TRBV20-1|.|.
TGCAGTGCTATAAACGTTGGCGGGAATCGTTACGAGCAGTACTTC
CSAINVGGNRYEQYF
>TRBJ2-7|TRBV30|.|many
TGTGCCTGGGGCTATAGCTACGAGCAGTACTTC
CAWGYSYEQYF
>TRBJ1-1|TRBV13|.|many
TGTGCCAGCAGCTTAGAATGGGGCCGCGGCACTGAAGCTTTCTTT
CASSLEWGRGTEAFF
>TRBJ1-1|TRBV30|.|many
TGTGCCTGGAGTGTACGTAAGGGAGGGAACACTGAAGCTTTCTTT
CAWSVRKGGNTEAFF
>TRBJ2-7|TRBV6-1|TRBD2|many
TGTGCCAGCAGTTCGGGCGGGAGGGCCTTCGAGCAGTACTTC
CASSSGGRAFEQYF
>TRBJ2-1|TRBV29-1|TRBD2|few
TGCAGCGCTATAACCGGGACTAGCGGGAGCTCCGAGCAGTTCTTC
CSAITGTSGSSEQFF
>TRBJ2-1|TRBV30|TRBD2|once
TGTGCCTGGAGCGCCCCGGGTTTACTAGCGAGACGGTACAATGAGCAGTTCTTC
CAWSAPGLLARRYNEQFF
>TRBJ2-2|TRBV19|TRBD2|few
TGTGCCAGTAGTATATCGCCAACTAGCGGGGCGAACACCGGGGAGCTGTTTTTT
CASSISPTSGANTGELFF
>TRBJ2-2|TRBV4-3|.|many
TGCGCCAGCAGCCAAGATTCAGCGGCAAGCACCGGGGAGCTGTTTTTT
CASSQDSAASTGELFF
>TRBJ2-3|TRBV7-2|.|many
TGTGCCAGCAGCTATAGTAGCGGCGGAGTCACAGATACGCAGTATTTT
CASSYSSGGVTDTQYF